This TCR beta chain came from a study of PD-1 blockade in classical Hodgkin lymphoma. Only in-frame clones appear in the TCRdb table, and some are missing; sequencing was by immunoSEQ multiplex PCR. The sample has roughly 28,000 clones, just over 85% seen once. The J segment lost 2 bases and the V segment lost 5 bases, leaving 9 bases of the junction unmatched. This CDR3 contains 17 residues. CDR1 is LNHDA, CDR2 SQIVND, per germline (reference sequence). With respect to this clone: Its specificity is unknown.

All patients experienced relapse after autologous stem cell transplantation, and brentuximab vedotin exposure was variable. The CD8+ T cells came from thawed PBMCs through magnetic negative selection. Study results and caveats: Newly diagnosed and completely responding patients shared comparable baseline diversity.

The chain employs TRBV19 and TRBJ1-2; 12 nucleotides line up with TRBD1. The material was CD8+ T cells from blood, obtained at baseline. The clonotype comes from a human donor with classical Hodgkin lymphoma. CDR3 amino acids: CASSGWDRGLANYGYTF. DNA for the CDR3: TGTGCCAGTAGTGGATGGGACAGGGGGCTTGCAAACTATGGCTACACCTTC.